Listed below are T cell receptor beta chains from one sample, sequenced in a study of Graves' ophthalmopathy and Graves' hyperthyroidism. TCRdb redid the calling of the multiplex PCR reads with MiXCR, one entry per CDR3 protein. In the table there are about 740,000 distinct CDR3 sequences, approximately 40% of which are singletons. The sample taken for sequencing was peripheral blood. The source is an adult man with Graves' ophthalmopathy. The CDR3 runs from the conserved cysteine through the conserved F or W. Fields, in order: D gene, V gene, J gene, clone size, CDR3 protein, CDR3 DNA. D genes are given only for firm matches. Only part of the rows carry a size: once, few, many, or a class if the clone is expanded.

TRBD2,TRBV7-9,TRBJ2-2,few,CASSFSGLATTGELFF,TGTGCCAGCAGCTTTTCGGGACTAGCGACCACCGGGGAGCTGTTTTTT
.,TRBV15,TRBJ1-2,.,CATSRGTLGYTF,TGTGCCACCAGCAGAGGGACCCTTGGCTACACCTTC
.,TRBV20-1,TRBJ2-7,once,CSARAGNDYEQYF,TGCAGTGCCCGGGCGGGAAACGATTACGAGCAGTACTTC
.,TRBV2,TRBJ2-5,few,CASSEDRAQETQYF,TGTGCCAGCAGTGAAGACAGGGCCCAAGAGACCCAGTACTTC
TRBD2,TRBV10-3,TRBJ2-7,.,CASTRGTNREQYF,TGTGCCAGCACACGGGGGACTAATCGGGAGCAGTACTTC
.,TRBV2,TRBJ1-2,.,CASGDSPLRYTF,TGTGCCTCGGGGGACTCTCCGCTCCGCTACACCTTC
.,TRBV5-6,TRBJ1-2,many,CASRRGQTRDGYTF,TGTGCCAGCAGGAGGGGACAAACCAGGGACGGCTACACCTTC
.,TRBV20-1,TRBJ2-5,.,CSARRRTQETQYF,TGCAGTGCTAGACGGCGGACCCAAGAGACCCAGTACTTC
.,TRBV11-2,TRBJ2-6,.,CASSLASGYSGANVLTF,TGTGCCAGCAGCTTAGCGTCGGGCTACTCTGGGGCCAACGTCCTGACTTTC
.,TRBV11-2,TRBJ1-4,.,CASSLDPGDEKLFF,TGTGCCAGCAGCTTAGATCCAGGGGATGAAAAACTGTTTTTT
.,TRBV7-3,TRBJ1-1,.,CASSPHQGGAFF,TGTGCCAGCAGCCCGCATCAGGGTGGTGCTTTCTTT
TRBD1,TRBV19,TRBJ1-2,.,CASSIGGQFPYGYTF,TGTGCCAGTAGTATAGGGGGACAGTTTCCCTATGGCTACACCTTC
.,TRBV9,TRBJ1-1,.,CASSQAEILNTEAFF,TGTGCCAGCAGCCAAGCGGAGATTTTGAACACTGAAGCTTTCTTT
.,TRBV25-1,TRBJ1-1,.,CASSLAPGIGTEAFF,TGTGCCAGCAGTTTAGCCCCTGGGATCGGCACTGAAGCTTTCTTT
.,TRBV9,TRBJ1-2,few,CASSDTQFGSPTIYGYTF,TGTGCCAGCAGCGATACTCAATTTGGATCCCCCACTATCTATGGCTACACCTTC
.,TRBV7-9,TRBJ1-1,few,CASSQSTAGNTEAFF,TGTGCCAGCAGCCAATCGACTGCCGGGAACACTGAAGCTTTCTTT
.,TRBV6-6,TRBJ1-4,few,CATGGGIGEKLFF,TGTGCCACCGGGGGGGGGATTGGAGAAAAACTGTTTTTT
TRBD1,TRBV7-9,TRBJ2-7,many,CASSPGTGRYEQYF,TGTGCCAGCAGCCCCGGGACAGGGCGCTACGAGCAGTACTTC
TRBD1,TRBV10-3,TRBJ2-7,.,CAMGGQGYEQYF,TGTGCCATGGGGGGACAGGGGTACGAGCAGTACTTC
.,TRBV9,TRBJ1-2,.,CASSGGGGTTNYGYTF,TGTGCCAGCAGCGGTGGTGGGGGGACAACTAACTATGGCTACACCTTC
.,TRBV19,TRBJ2-7,.,CASMTTGYGVRDEQYF,TGTGCCAGTATGACGACAGGCTATGGCGTAAGGGACGAGCAGTACTTC
.,TRBV29-1,TRBJ2-2,.,CSVDSDQAGELFF,TGCAGCGTTGACAGCGACCAGGCCGGGGAGCTGTTTTTT
TRBD2,TRBV7-9,TRBJ2-7,.,CASSPGTSGFTSSYEQYF,TGCGCCAGCAGCCCCGGGACTAGCGGGTTTACAAGCTCCTACGAGCAGTACTTC
.,TRBV20-1,TRBJ2-7,.,CSARDSGLTIYEQYF,TGCAGTGCTAGAGATAGCGGACTAACTATCTACGAGCAGTACTTC
.,TRBV5-6,TRBJ1-5,few,CASSLGEAQPQHF,TGTGCCAGCAGCTTGGGAGAGGCTCAGCCCCAGCATTTT
TRBD2,TRBV5-1,TRBJ2-7,few,CASSRYGTGGYEQYF,TGCGCCAGCAGCAGATATGGGACCGGGGGGTACGAGCAGTACTTC
.,TRBV12-3/TRBV12-4,TRBJ2-6,many,CASSLRGANVLTF,TGTGCCAGCAGTTTGAGGGGGGCCAACGTCCTGACTTTC
.,TRBV10-3,TRBJ1-1,.,CASSPRSEDTEAFF,TGTGCCAGCAGTCCTAGGTCCGAGGACACTGAAGCTTTCTTT
.,TRBV19,TRBJ2-2,few,CASQRAAGVDGELFF,TGTGCCAGCCAAAGGGCGGCAGGAGTCGACGGGGAGCTGTTTTTT
.,TRBV7-9,TRBJ2-5,.,CASSSDPGETQYF,TGTGCCAGCAGTTCAGATCCGGGGGAGACCCAGTACTTC
.,TRBV25-1,TRBJ1-2,few,CASTLRAGHGYTF,TGTGCCAGCACCTTGAGGGCAGGGCATGGCTACACCTTC
.,TRBV9,TRBJ1-1,.,CASSVQNRVGATEAFF,TGTGCCAGCAGCGTCCAAAACAGGGTTGGTGCCACTGAAGCTTTCTTT
.,TRBV19,TRBJ2-6,.,CASSHEGRGGANVLTF,TGTGCCAGTAGTCATGAGGGGCGAGGTGGGGCCAACGTCCTGACTTTC
.,TRBV24-1,TRBJ2-7,.,CASSPGWSCEQYF,TGTGCCAGTTCCCCTGGCTGGTCCTGCGAGCAGTACTTC
.,TRBV24-1,TRBJ1-5,.,CASSSGTDRNQPQHF,TGTGCCAGCAGTTCCGGGACGGATAGAAATCAGCCCCAGCATTTT
TRBD1,TRBV7-9,TRBJ1-6,.,CASSRPGGTLHF,TGTGCCAGCAGCCGGCCAGGGGGCACCCTCCACTTT
.,TRBV4-3,TRBJ2-6,.,CASSSKGGDISGANVLTF,TGCGCCAGCAGCTCCAAAGGAGGGGACATCTCTGGGGCCAACGTCCTGACTTTC